The T cell receptor beta chain under discussion was sequenced for a study of blood T cell repertoires in COVID-19. About the study: The United States, Italy and Spain provided the acute and convalescent COVID-19 samples.

Assay used: immunoSEQ multiplex PCR; TCRdb lists only in-frame clones, some missing. This table has about 280,000 clones, 90% appearing once. Those who participated ranged in age from roughly 18 to 89 years and resided in 20 to 30 US areas. This TCR was sampled from a woman under 30 with acute COVID-19. Input material: PBMCs or T cells enriched from blood (not recorded which).

CDR3 in DNA: TGTGCCAGCAGCTTAGGCTGGGAACAGCGGGGGGAGCAGTTCTTC. Encoded protein: CASSLGWEQRGEQFF. The chain combines TRBV7-2 with TRBJ2-1, with 8 positions matching TRBD2. Germline V gene sequence: CDR1 SGHTA, CDR2 FQGNSA. The CDR3 extends over 15 amino acids. The ends lost 1 base at V and 10 bases at J; junction bases unmatched: 9.